Included here is one TCR beta chain sequence, with context. Its matching antigen is unknown. This entry comes from a study of blood T cells in healthy people across ages. General study points: Estimates drawn from one million T cells were deemed to understate diversity. TCR beta diversity per million T cells fell roughly linearly with age.

Sample donors were healthy Caucasian individuals that came from Russia, aged roughly 6 to 100. Samples had at least 7 million PBMCs isolated from them. A second about 7 to 12 cycle PCR used barcoded and J-beta primers. MiXCR was run by TCRdb on the 5' RACE reads, yielding one entry per CDR3 protein. The sample has 800,000 to 900,000 distinct CDR3 sequences; about 59% are singletons. The V and J ends lost 2 bases and 6 bases respectively, with 11 bases between them. CDR3 length: 14 amino acids. CDR1 SGHTA and CDR2 FQGTGA come from the germline V gene. This receptor was obtained from a man under 40 in good health. The chain has TRBV7-3 and TRBJ2-1; TRBD1 or TRBD2 may be the D gene (6 bases each). Sequences were obtained from blood. This CDR3 is CASSLLRDTNEQFF. CDR3 nucleotides: TGTGCCAGCAGCTTACTGCGGGACACCAATGAGCAGTTCTTC.